This TCR beta chain came from a study of T cells in women clearing cervical HPV infection. The data were produced by immunoSEQ multiplex PCR, yet TCRdb's version contains in-frame clones alone and is incomplete. The repertoire table contains 25,000 to 35,000 clones. Sequences were obtained from blood buffy coat. This TCR was sampled from a woman aged 18 to 69 with a cervical HPV16 infection that either progressed to CIN3+ or cleared (not recorded which).

CDR3 amino acids: CASSRSLVPGNTIYF. The CDR3 DNA, read in part, is TGTGCCAGCAGCCGGTCTTTGGTTCCTGGAAACACC. The chain links TRBV7-3 to TRBJ1-3; D unresolved. The CDR3 goes on 3 residues after the read ends, and that part is filled in from the germline J gene. Germline-derived CDR1 and CDR2 are SGHTA and FQGTGA. The CDR3 is 15 amino acids. V was pared by 5 bases and J by 2 bases, with 13 bases between.